The rows below give T cell receptor beta chains drawn from one sample of a study of blood T cells in healthy people across ages. MiXCR was run by TCRdb on the 5' RACE reads, yielding one entry per CDR3 protein. The data hold 780,000 or so distinct CDR3 sequences, with roughly three fifths observed a single time. The sequenced material came from blood. These receptors were taken from a man in his forties in good health. The CDR3 runs from the conserved cysteine through the conserved F or W. The D gene is left open where the match is weak. The listing skips clone size in some rows; elsewhere it reads once, few, many or a size class.

v_gene	abundance	d_gene	j_gene	CDR3nt	CDR3aa
TRBV20-1	few	TRBD1	TRBJ2-5	TGCAGTGCTAGCCCTTCCTCGGGACAGGGGGGAGAGACCCAGTACTTC	CSASPSSGQGGETQYF
TRBV6-1	-	-	TRBJ2-5	TGTGCCAGTAGTGAATCCTGGGGTGAGACCCAGTACTTC	CASSESWGETQYF
TRBV7-2	-	-	TRBJ2-7	TGTGCCAGCAGCTTAGTTGGGGCAGGGGCAGGAGCGGGGGAGCAGTACTTC	CASSLVGAGAGAGEQYF
TRBV7-8	few	-	TRBJ2-5	TGTGCCAGCAGCCCGTCCCCTAGGGAGCAGTACTTC	CASSPSPREQYF
TRBV7-2	-	-	TRBJ2-5	TGTGCCAGCAGCTTAGATGGACGGAAACAAGAGACCCAGTACTTC	CASSLDGRKQETQYF
TRBV7-2	few	-	TRBJ2-7	TGTGCCAGCAGCTTAGTTCGGACCCTCTACGAGCAGTACTTC	CASSLVRTLYEQYF
TRBV7-9	-	-	TRBJ2-1	TGTGCCAGCAGCTTAAAACAGGGTCTTTTGGTGGATGAGCAGTTCTTC	CASSLKQGLLVDEQFF
TRBV9	few	-	TRBJ1-5	TGTGCCAGCAGCGTAGAGGGCAGGGGAATTCAGCCCCAGCATTTT	CASSVEGRGIQPQHF
TRBV20-1	-	-	TRBJ1-2	TGCAGTGCTAGCCCCGGGACGCGAGCTAACTATGGCTACACCTTC	CSASPGTRANYGYTF
TRBV7-8	-	-	TRBJ1-2	TGTGCCAGCAGCCTCAGTGGGCTGGGCTACACCTTC	CASSLSGLGYTF
TRBV9	few	TRBD1	TRBJ2-5	TGTGCCAGCAGCCTAACGCCCCTTACGACAGGGCCCCAAGAGACCCAGTACTTC	CASSLTPLTTGPQETQYF
TRBV12-3/TRBV12-4	-	-	TRBJ1-3	TGTGCCAGAAGGGACGACCGATTGACTGGAAACACCATATATTTT	CARRDDRLTGNTIYF
TRBV6-5	-	-	TRBJ2-1	TGTGCCAGCAGCCGGGGACGGGGGATTCCTGAGCAGTTCTTC	CASSRGRGIPEQFF
TRBV4-2	-	TRBD1	TRBJ2-5	TGTGCCAGCAGCCAAGAAGACAGGGGACAAGAGACCCAGTACTTC	CASSQEDRGQETQYF
TRBV28	few	-	TRBJ2-1	TGTGCCAGCAGTCCGGCAGGGTTAGCTTCCAATGAGCAGTTCTTC	CASSPAGLASNEQFF
TRBV12-3/TRBV12-4	-	TRBD1	TRBJ2-7	TGTGCCAGCAGTTTACAACGGGGGACAGGGACCTCCTACGAGCAGTACTTC	CASSLQRGTGTSYEQYF
TRBV11-1	-	TRBD2	TRBJ2-5	TGTGCCAGCAGCTTAACAGGGACTAGCGGCCACAATGAGCAGTACTTC	CASSLTGTSGHNEQYF
TRBV20-1	-	TRBD2	TRBJ2-7	TGCAGTGCCGGGGGGAGCGGGCGGGACGAGCAGTACTTC	CSAGGSGRDEQYF
TRBV12-3/TRBV12-4	-	-	TRBJ2-7	TGTGCCAGCAGTCCAGGGGTGGGGACTTACTCCTACGAGCAGTACTTC	CASSPGVGTYSYEQYF
TRBV20-1	-	-	TRBJ2-2	TGCAGTGCCTCGGGGGTGAACACCGGGGAGCTGTTTTTT	CSASGVNTGELFF
TRBV29-1	-	TRBD2	TRBJ2-5	TGCAGCGTTGAACCGACTAGCACGGAGACCCAGTACTTC	CSVEPTSTETQYF
TRBV4-3	once	-	TRBJ2-7	TGCGCCAGCAGCCAAGGGGGGATAACTCCTAGCCGCGAGCAGTACTTC	CASSQGGITPSREQYF
TRBV30	-	TRBD1	TRBJ2-1	TGTGCCTGGAGTGCGGGACAGAATAATAATGAGCAGTTCTTC	CAWSAGQNNNEQFF
TRBV24-1	-	-	TRBJ2-3	TGTGCCACCGGAAGCACAGATACGCAGTATTTT	CATGSTDTQYF
TRBV7-2	-	TRBD2	TRBJ2-1	TGTGCCAGCGGTATAGCGGGAGGTAATGGGCAGTTCTTC	CASGIAGGNGQFF